The present entry profiles one TCR beta chain with its context. The antigen is not known. Generated by immunoSEQ multiplex PCR, the TCRdb table keeps only in-frame clones and is missing some. This repertoire shows fewer than 150,000 clones, approximately 84% found once; its top ten account for 25% to 30%. The data derive from a study of cytomegalovirus exposure and HLA in healthy donors. In the study overall: The 130 or so validation repertoires and the approximately 670 first-cohort repertoires shared a platform, a later analysis reported. Study observations and caveats: The study labeled more than 150 TCR beta chains cytomegalovirus-associated.

The CDR3 runs 15 residues. J gave up 3 bases and V 4 bases, and 7 bases lay outside the gene matches. Germline V CDR1 and CDR2: SGHRS, YFSETQ. Sequenced material: PBMCs. The chain has TRBV5-1 and TRBJ2-7; 10 bases fit TRBD1. The source of this sequence is a man under 40 in good health and CMV-seropositive. The CDR3 loop reads CASSPGQGLIYEQYF. The CDR3 DNA is TGCGCCAGCAGCCCGGGACAGGGGCTGATCTACGAGCAGTACTTC.